The next 3 T cell receptor beta chains were all read from a single sample in a study of blood T cell repertoires in COVID-19. Only in-frame clones appear in the TCRdb table, and some are missing; sequencing was by immunoSEQ multiplex PCR. This repertoire shows around 130,000 clones, roughly 80% found once; its top ten account for 18%. What was sequenced was PBMCs or T cells enriched from blood (not recorded which). The origin of the receptors is a man aged 30 to 45 who had recovered from COVID-19.

The chain joins TRBV9 to TRBJ2-7; 8 bases fit TRBD1. The junction had 1 base not matched to a gene; V was cut back by 0 bases and J by 2 bases. CDR1 SGDLS and CDR2 YYNGEE come from the germline V gene. The CDR3 is 14 residues long. The DNA of the CDR3 is TGTGCCAGCAGCGTAGGGACAGGGACCTACGAGCAGTACTTC. This encodes CASSVGTGTYEQYF.

V usage is TRBV27 and J usage is TRBJ2-1, with 8 bases matching TRBD2. The V gene end was trimmed by 2 bases and the J gene end by 10 bases; junction bases not matched to a gene: 1. Germline V CDR1 and CDR2: MNHEY, SMNVEV (reference sequence). The CDR3 sequence is 12 residues long. The CDR3: CASSLSGREQFF. The CDR3 coding sequence is TGTGCCAGCAGTTTAAGCGGGAGAGAGCAGTTCTTC.

This sequence joins TRBV15 and TRBJ1-5; 10 bases align to TRBD1. Germline values: CDR1 LNHNV, CDR2 YYDKDF (reference sequence). This CDR3 contains 16 residues. V shed 5 bases, J shed 0 bases, and the junction held 4 bases outside the gene matches. The CDR3 loop is CATSGGTGASNQPQHF. CDR3 DNA sequence: TGTGCCACCAGCGGTGGGACAGGGGCTAGCAATCAGCCCCAGCATTTT. The full variable domain, completed using reference TRBV15 and TRBJ1-5, is DAMVIQNPRYQVTQFGKPVTLSCSQTLNHNVMYWYQQKSSQAPKLLFHYYDKDFNNEADTPDNFQSRRPNTSFCFLDIRSPGLGDTAMYLCATSGGTGASNQPQHFGDGTRLSIL.